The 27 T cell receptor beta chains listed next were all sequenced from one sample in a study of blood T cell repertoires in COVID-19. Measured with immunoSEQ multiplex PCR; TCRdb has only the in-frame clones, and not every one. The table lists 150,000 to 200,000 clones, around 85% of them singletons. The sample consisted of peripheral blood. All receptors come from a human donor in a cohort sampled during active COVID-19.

CDR3 DNA sequence: TGTGCCAGCACCCCACAGGGGGCGCAAGAGCAGTACTTC. Its protein product is CASTPQGAQEQYF. This chain connects TRBV6-6 to TRBJ2-7, with 9 nucleotides matching TRBD1. The V segment lost 7 bases and the J segment 7 bases; nucleotides outside the gene matches: 8. Germline lookup yields CDR1 MNHNY and CDR2 SVGAGI (reference sequence). This CDR3 is built from 13 residues.

CDR3 bases: TGTGCCAGCAGCACTGGGACATCCGAAGCTTTCTTT. It encodes CASSTGTSEAFF. The genes are TRBV7-9 and TRBJ1-1; a possible D gene is TRBD1 (6 bases). Germline values: CDR1 SEHNR, CDR2 FQNEAQ (reference sequence). CDR3 length equals 12 residues. The V end lost 5 bases, the J end lost 8 bases, and 12 bases lay between the germline ends. The full variable domain, rest sourced from reference TRBV7-9 and TRBJ1-1, is DTGVSQNPRHKITKRGQNVTFRCDPISEHNRLYWYRQTLGQGPEFLTYFQNEAQLEKSRLLSDRFSAERPKGSFSTLEIQRTEQGDSAMYLCASSTGTSEAFFGQGTRLTVV.

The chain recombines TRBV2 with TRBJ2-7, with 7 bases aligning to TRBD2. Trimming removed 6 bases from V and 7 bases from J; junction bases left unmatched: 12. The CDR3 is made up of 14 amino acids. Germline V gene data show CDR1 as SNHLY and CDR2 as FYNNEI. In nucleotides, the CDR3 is TGTGCCAGCAGAAAGGGACTACCGGGTTGGGAGCAGTACTTC. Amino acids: CASRKGLPGWEQYF.

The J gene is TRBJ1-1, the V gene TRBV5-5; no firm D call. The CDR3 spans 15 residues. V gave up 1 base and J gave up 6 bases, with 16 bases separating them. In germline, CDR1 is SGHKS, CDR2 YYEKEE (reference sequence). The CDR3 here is CASSLRIFGGSEAFF. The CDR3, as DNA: TGTGCCAGCAGCTTGAGGATTTTCGGAGGCTCTGAAGCTTTCTTT.

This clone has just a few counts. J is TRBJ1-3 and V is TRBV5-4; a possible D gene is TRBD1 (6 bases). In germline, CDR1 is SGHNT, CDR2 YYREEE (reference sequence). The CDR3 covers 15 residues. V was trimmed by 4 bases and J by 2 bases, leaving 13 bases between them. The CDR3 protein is CASSGPGAAGNTIYF. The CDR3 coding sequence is TGTGCCAGCAGCGGCCCAGGGGCGGCTGGAAACACCATATATTTT.

The CDR3 DNA reads as TGCGCCAGCAGGGGGACAGGGGGTAGCACAGATACGCAGTATTTT. Protein product: CASRGTGGSTDTQYF. This sequence joins TRBV10-2 and TRBJ2-3; 11 positions agree with TRBD1. Germline V lookup: CDR1 WSHSY, CDR2 SAAADI. Trimming cost V 6 bases and J 0 bases; bases outside gene matches: 2. There are 15 residues in the CDR3.

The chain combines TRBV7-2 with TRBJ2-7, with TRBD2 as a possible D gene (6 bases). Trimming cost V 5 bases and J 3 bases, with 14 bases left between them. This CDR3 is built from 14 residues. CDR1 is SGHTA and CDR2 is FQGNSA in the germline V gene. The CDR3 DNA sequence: TGTGCCAGCAGCCCGGGACTTACCATCTACGAGCAGTACTTC. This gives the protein CASSPGLTIYEQYF. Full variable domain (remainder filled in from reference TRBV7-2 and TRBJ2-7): GAGVSQSPSNKVTEKGKDVELRCDPISGHTALYWYRQSLGQGLEFLIYFQGNSAPDKSGLPSDRFSAERTGGSVSTLTIQRTQQEDSAVYLCASSPGLTIYEQYFGPGTRLTVT.

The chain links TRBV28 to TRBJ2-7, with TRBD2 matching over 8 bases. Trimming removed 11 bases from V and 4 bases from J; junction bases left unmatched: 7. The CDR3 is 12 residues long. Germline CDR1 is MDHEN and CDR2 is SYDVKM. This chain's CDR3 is CASRGGEYEQYF. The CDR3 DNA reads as TGTGCCTCCCGGGGGGGCGAGTACGAGCAGTACTTC.

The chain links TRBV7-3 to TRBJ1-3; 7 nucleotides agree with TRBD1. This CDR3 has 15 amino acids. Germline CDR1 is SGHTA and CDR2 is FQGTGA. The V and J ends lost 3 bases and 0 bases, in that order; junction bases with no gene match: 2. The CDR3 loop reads CASSLGTASGNTIYF. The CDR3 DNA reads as TGTGCCAGCAGCTTGGGGACAGCCTCTGGAAACACCATATATTTT.

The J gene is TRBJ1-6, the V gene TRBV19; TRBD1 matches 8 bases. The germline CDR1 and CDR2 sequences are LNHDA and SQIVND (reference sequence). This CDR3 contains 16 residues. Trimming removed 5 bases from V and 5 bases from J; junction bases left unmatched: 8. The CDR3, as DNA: TGTGCCAGTAGTTGGTATTTGACAGGGGATAATTCACCCCTCCACTTT. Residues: CASSWYLTGDNSPLHF.

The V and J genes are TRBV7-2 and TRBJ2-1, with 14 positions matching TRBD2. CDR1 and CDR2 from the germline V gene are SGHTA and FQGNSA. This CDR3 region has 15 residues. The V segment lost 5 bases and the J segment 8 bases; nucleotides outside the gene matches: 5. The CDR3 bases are TGTGCCAGCAGCACGACTAGCGGGGGGGCCCATGAGCAGTTCTTC. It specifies CASSTTSGGAHEQFF.

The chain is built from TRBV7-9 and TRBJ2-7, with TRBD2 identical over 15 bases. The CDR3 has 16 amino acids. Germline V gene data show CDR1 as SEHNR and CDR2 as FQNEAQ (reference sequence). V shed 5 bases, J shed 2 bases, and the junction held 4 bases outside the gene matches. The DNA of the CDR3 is TGTGCCAGCAGCCCGGGACTAGCGGGAGGCACCTACGAGCAGTACTTC. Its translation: CASSPGLAGGTYEQYF.

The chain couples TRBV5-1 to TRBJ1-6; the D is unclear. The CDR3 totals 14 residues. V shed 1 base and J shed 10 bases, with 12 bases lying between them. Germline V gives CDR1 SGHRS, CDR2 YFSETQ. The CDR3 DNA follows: TGCGCCAGCAGCTTGTACGACACGGGATCACCCCTCCACTTT. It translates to CASSLYDTGSPLHF.

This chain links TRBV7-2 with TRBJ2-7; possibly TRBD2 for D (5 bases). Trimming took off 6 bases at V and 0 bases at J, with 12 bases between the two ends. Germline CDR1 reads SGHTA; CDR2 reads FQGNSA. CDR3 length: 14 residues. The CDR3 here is CASRRTASSYEQYF. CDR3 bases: TGTGCCAGCAGGAGGACTGCGAGCTCCTACGAGCAGTACTTC.

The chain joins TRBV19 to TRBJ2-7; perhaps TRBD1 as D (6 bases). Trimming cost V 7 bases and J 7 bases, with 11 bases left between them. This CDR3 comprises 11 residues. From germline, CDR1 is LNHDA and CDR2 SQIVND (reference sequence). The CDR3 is CASKSDREQYF. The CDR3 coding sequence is TGTGCCAGTAAATCCGACAGGGAGCAGTACTTC.

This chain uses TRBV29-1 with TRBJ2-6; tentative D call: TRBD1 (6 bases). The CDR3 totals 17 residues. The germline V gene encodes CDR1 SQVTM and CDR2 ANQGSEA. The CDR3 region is CTKLQGRKISGANVLTF. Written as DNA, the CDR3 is TGCACCAAGCTACAGGGTAGGAAAATCTCTGGGGCCAACGTCCTGACTTTC. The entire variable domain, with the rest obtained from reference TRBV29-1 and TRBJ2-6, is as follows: SAVISQKPSRDICQRGTSLTIQCQVDSQVTMMFWYRQQPGQSLTLIATANQGSEATYESGFVIDKFPISRPNLTFSTLTVSNMSPEDSSIYLCTKLQGRKISGANVLTFGAGSRLTVL.

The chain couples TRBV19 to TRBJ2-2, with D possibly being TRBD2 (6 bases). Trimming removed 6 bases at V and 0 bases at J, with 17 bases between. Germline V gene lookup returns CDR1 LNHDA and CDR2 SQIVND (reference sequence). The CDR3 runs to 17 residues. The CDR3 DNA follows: TGTGCCAGTAGCACCGGGAGCCAAAACGCGAACACCGGGGAGCTGTTTTTT. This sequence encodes CASSTGSQNANTGELFF.

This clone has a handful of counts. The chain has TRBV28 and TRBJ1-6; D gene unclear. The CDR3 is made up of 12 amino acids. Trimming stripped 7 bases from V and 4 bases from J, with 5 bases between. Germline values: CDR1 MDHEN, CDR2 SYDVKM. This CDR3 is CASTRYNSPLHF. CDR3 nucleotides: TGTGCCAGCACCCGGTATAATTCACCCCTCCACTTT.

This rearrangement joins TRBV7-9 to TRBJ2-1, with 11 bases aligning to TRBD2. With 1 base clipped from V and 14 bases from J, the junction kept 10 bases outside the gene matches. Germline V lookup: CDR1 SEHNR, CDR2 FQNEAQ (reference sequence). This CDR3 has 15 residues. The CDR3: CASSLVLAGEQREFF. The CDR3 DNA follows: TGTGCCAGCAGCTTAGTACTAGCGGGGGAGCAGAGGGAGTTCTTC.

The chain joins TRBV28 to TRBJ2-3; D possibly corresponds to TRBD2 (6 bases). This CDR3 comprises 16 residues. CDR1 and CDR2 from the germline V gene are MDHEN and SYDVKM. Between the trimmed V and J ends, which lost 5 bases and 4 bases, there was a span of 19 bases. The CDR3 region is CASSPPRGLDADTQYF. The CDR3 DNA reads TGTGCCAGCAGTCCACCTCGGGGGTTAGACGCAGATACGCAGTATTTT.

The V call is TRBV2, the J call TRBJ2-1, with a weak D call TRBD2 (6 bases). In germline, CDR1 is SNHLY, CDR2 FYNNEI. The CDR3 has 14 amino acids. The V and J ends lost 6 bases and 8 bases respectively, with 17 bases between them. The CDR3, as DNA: TGTGCCAGCAGCGCGCCCGGGAGAGGCGATGAGCAGTTCTTC. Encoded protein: CASSAPGRGDEQFF.

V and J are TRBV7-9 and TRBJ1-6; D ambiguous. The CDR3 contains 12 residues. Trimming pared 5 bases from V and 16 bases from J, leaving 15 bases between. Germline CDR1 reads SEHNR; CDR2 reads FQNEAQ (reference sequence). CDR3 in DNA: TGTGCCAGCAGCCCCTTGCGGAGTGTTCTCCACTTT. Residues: CASSPLRSVLHF.

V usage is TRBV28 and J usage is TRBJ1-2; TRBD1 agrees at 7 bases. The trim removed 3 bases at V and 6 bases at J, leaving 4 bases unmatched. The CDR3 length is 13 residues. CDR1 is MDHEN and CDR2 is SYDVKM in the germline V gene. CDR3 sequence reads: CASSFSGGNGYTF. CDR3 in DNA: TGTGCCAGCAGTTTCTCAGGGGGGAATGGCTACACCTTC.

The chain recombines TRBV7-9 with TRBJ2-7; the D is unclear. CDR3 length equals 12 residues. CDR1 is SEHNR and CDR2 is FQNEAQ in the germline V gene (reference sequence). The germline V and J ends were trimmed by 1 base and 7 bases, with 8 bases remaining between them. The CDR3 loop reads CASSLEGDEQYF. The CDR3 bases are TGTGCCAGCAGCTTAGAAGGAGATGAGCAGTACTTC.

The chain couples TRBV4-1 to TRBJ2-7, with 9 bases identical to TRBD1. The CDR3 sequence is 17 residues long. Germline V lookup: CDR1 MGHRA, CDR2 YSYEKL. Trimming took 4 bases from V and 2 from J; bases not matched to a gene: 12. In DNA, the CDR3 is TGCGCCAGCAGCCCAACCCCCGGGACAGGGAGTACCTACGAGCAGTACTTC. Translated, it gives CASSPTPGTGSTYEQYF.

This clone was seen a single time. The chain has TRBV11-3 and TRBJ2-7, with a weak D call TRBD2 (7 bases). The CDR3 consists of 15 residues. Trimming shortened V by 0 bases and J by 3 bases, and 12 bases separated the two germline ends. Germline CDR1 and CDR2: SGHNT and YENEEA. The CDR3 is CASSLERGPFYEQYF. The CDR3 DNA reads TGTGCCAGCAGCTTAGAGCGGGGGCCCTTCTACGAGCAGTACTTC.

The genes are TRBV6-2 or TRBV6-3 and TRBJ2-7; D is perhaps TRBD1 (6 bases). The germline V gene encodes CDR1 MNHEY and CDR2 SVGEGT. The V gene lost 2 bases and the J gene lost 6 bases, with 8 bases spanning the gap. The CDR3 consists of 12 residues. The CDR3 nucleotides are TGTGCCAGCAGTTACCAGGGGAGCGAGCAGTACTTC. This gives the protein CASSYQGSEQYF.